This T cell receptor (beta chain) was captured by sequencing in a study of cytomegalovirus exposure and HLA in healthy donors (dated by TCRdb to 2017 to 2019). About the full investigation: According to an earlier analysis of 550 to 700 of the donors, 150 million to 200 million T cells yielded 117 million unique TCR beta sequences and around 300 Gb of sequence data. About 280 gigabases of sequencing data and tens of millions of unique TCR sequences made up an early release that covered several hundred HLA-typed donors. Of the 398 genotyped donors, about 80% fell in the genetic ancestry cluster associated with self-reported Caucasian donors. The study aimed to test whether signatures of past pathogen exposure could be identified by cataloging public T cell receptors. The study profiled the T cell repertoires of more than 500 subjects by immunosequencing and related them to cytomegalovirus serostatus. A separate validation cohort of approximately 130 different subjects was used in addition to the 666-subject first cohort. High-throughput TCR immunosequencing, statistical association of individual TCRs with disease status, and machine learning were combined to predict cytomegalovirus infection status. To study patterns of TCR occurrence, a later analysis re-analyzed previously published TCR beta repertoires from around 660 donors and added high-resolution HLA genotyping. In the later analysis, no new phenotypic data were used to find candidate immune exposures; instead, reliance was placed on TCR beta sequences and their occurrence across donors. In an earlier analysis of 587 of the donors, high-throughput TCR beta sequencing was used to judge whether each TCR beta V gene segment behaved as functional or pseudogenic. Donor age, sex, ethnicity and CMV serostatus were compiled together with the repertoire data. A later genetic analysis took genome-wide SNP genotypes for 398 of the 666 donors and used that subset as a discovery cohort. All discovery cohort repertoires had been generated using a single sequencing platform. HLA typing included class I and class II loci at four-digit resolution. The number of typed donors differed by locus: about 620-640 for A, B, C, DRB1 and DQB1; 500 to 550 for DQA1; about 600 for DPA1; and 450 to 480 for DPB1. Roughly five DR-DQ haplotypes were handled as single units for association and clustering, since linkage in the cohort was strong. Across approximately 420 genotyped donors of the cohort, an average of about 200,000 unique TCR beta nucleotide sequences per donor were sequenced, and roughly a sixth of those sequences were non-productive. The paper's findings and limits, for the study overall: Compared with equally common non-associated chains, HLA-associated TCR beta chains in a later analysis were more clonally expanded and had lower generation probabilities. Linkage disequilibrium might explain the correlated functional status among segregating V segments, but an unknown experimental factor could not be ruled out. The study gave a list of 150 to 200 TCR beta chains associated with cytomegalovirus. A further reported finding was that TCR beta sequences accurately predicted the HLA-A and HLA-B alleles for most subjects in the first cohort. Because HLA typing was unavailable for some donors at each locus, only the typed subset was used in association tests. Presence/absence analyses assumed roughly uniform sequencing depth across donors, an assumption that may not hold. A later genetic analysis reported fewer N-insertions in productive TCRs among donors in an Asian-associated ancestry cluster than the approximately 670-donor mean. In this cohort, only TCR beta chains were sequenced, and detectable features were limited by the absence of alpha or paired-chain data. A later genetic analysis associated a missense DCLRE1C variant with V-gene and J-gene trimming of TCR beta chains, and an independent cohort replicated the association. When HLA alleles, especially DR and DQ, strongly co-occurred, TCR associations were difficult to assign to individual alleles. The only immune exposure information available for the cohort was CMV serostatus. A group of highly shared sequence variants was considered likely to be a technical artifact of the sequencing pipeline. Some IMGT-functional V segments, including TRBV6-2 and TRBV6-3, could not be distinguished by the 87-base-pair reads and were therefore excluded. In a later analysis, several top co-occurrence clusters were reported to appear linked to parvovirus B19, influenza, CMV and Epstein-Barr virus. The earlier analysis of about 600 of the donors excluded roughly 17 rarely observed V segments, including chromosome 9 orphons, because counts were too low. According to a later analysis, TCR association rates differed among HLA loci, with DRB1 alleles showing the most associated TCRs and HLA-C alleles showing the fewest. While some public TCRs were present in many individuals, most TCR sequences turned up only very rarely across donors. In both the original and validation cohorts, the classifier was reported to diagnose cytomegalovirus status with high specificity and sensitivity. The authors suggested that the approach could potentially be extended to other disease states and immunological phenotypes. Specific HLA alleles were associated with around 18,000 TCR beta sequences at a false discovery rate of 0.05 in a later analysis. Broadly in line with IMGT annotations, most TCR beta V segments showed up in productive rearrangements about 87% or about 30% of the time in an earlier analysis of some 590 of the donors. Three of the identified cytomegalovirus-associated TCR beta chains were confirmed in vitro to be specific for cytomegalovirus antigens. According to a later analysis, most CMV-associated TCR beta chains appeared to be HLA-restricted, and the HLA associations seemed to be driven largely by CMV exposure.

The cohort comprised some 680 healthy bone marrow donors. Cohort members were all nominally healthy when sampled, although unrecorded immune exposures were likely present. The donor was CMV seronegative and was included in the group of several hundred seronegative cohort members. Each donor provided a peripheral blood sample, and peripheral blood mononuclear cells were used for TCR beta sequencing. Genomic DNA extraction from the blood cell samples was performed with the Qiagen DNeasy Blood Extraction Kit. This clone was seen only once. There is no known antigen for this receptor. Base qualities are not recorded, but no much larger clone differs from it by a single base. Other DNA sequences of this sample code for an identical CDR3. The library was obtained by the immunoSEQ multiplex PCR assay. The multiplex PCR relied on a mix of 60 forward primers for TCR Vbeta segments and 13 reverse primers for TCR Jbeta segments. The CDR3 region of rearranged TCR beta genes was amplified from genomic DNA with a multiplex PCR assay. The Illumina HiSeq System was used to sequence the amplified TCR beta libraries as 87-base-pair reads. The original pipeline was this. A later analysis counted about 80 million unique TCR beta chains across the 690 or so repertoires, and 10 million to 12 million of these chains were shared by at least two donors. To remove PCR and sequencing errors, raw reads were error-corrected and collapsed into unique sequences using a nearest-neighbor algorithm that merged closely related sequences. Alignment of CDR3 sequences to IMGT reference sequences was used to assign V, D and J gene segments. For a sequence to be retained, a match of at least six nucleotides was required to both a V gene segment and a J gene segment. Rearrangements were classified as productive when the CDR3 lacked stop codons and remained in frame with V and J, and all other rearrangements were classified as non-productive. CDR3 was defined by IMGT convention, running from the second conserved V-encoded cysteine to the conserved J-encoded phenylalanine. In an earlier analysis of 587 of the donors, sequences lacking an unambiguous match to a single V gene segment were excluded. An earlier analysis of 450 to 650 of the donors called V segments functional above 56.7% productive rearrangements and segregating when the between-donor standard deviation exceeded 5%. A statistical classification framework was developed to diagnose cytomegalovirus status using the catalog of TCR beta chain sequences. V and J gene assignment, in a later analysis, came from comparing TCR nucleotide sequences with IMGT/GENE-DB human TR gene sequences. The TCRdist pipeline was used in a later analysis to assign CDR3 sequences and most-parsimonious VDJ recombination scenarios. A later analysis defined each TCR beta chain by its CDR3 amino acid sequence plus V-gene family, and excluded reads lacking a unique V-gene family. As a way to deal with suspected cross-contamination and a sequencing artifact, a later analysis dropped nearly 600 nucleotide sequences that were highly shared and had low generation probability. A later analysis calculated a clonal expansion index for each public chain from normalized within-repertoire ranks of inferred template counts. Generation probabilities in a later analysis came from a VDJ recombination model fitted to out-of-frame rearrangements, and those results were checked against IGoR. In a later analysis, hypergeometric tests were used to score TCR-TCR, TCR-HLA and TCR-CMV co-occurrence, with a repertoire-size bias correction applied to TCR pairs. False discovery rates were estimated in a later analysis by permuting HLA or CMV assignments 20 times. In a later analysis, co-occurring TCRs were grouped with DBSCAN, and TCRdist sequence similarity was added when clustering was performed within HLA-allele-positive subsets. Repertoires with fewer than 30,000 or more than 120,000 public chains, plus five repertoires with anomalous nucleotide sharing, were excluded from co-occurrence clustering. This is the immuneACCESS table as TCRdb keeps it, with only in-frame sequences that have V and J called. A part of the clones is gone; compared with another copy, unresolved V genes explain less than half, and the rest is unexplained. V, J and clone size are those of that table, while D and trimming were read from the DNA. This sample holds nearly 200,000 clones; 82% were observed only once. The ten top clones hold 0.098% of the sample.

CDR1 and CDR2 were assigned from the germline V gene as SGHRS and YFSETQ. V lost 3 bases and J lost 3 bases, and the count of bases not matched to a germline gene is 2. The CDR3 runs 13 amino acids, cysteine and phenylalanine included. The entry retains the CDR3 DNA only, 39 bases that are in frame from base 1. This receptor was taken from a boy younger than 10 in good health and CMV-seronegative. The V gene is TRBV5-1 and the J gene is TRBJ2-7, and 8 bases in between align with TRBD1. The sample taken for sequencing was PBMCs. The DNA reads TGCGCCAGCAGCTCGGGACAGGTCTACGAGCAGTACTTC. This codes for CASSSGQVYEQYF.